This T cell receptor (beta chain) is from a study of cytomegalovirus exposure and HLA in healthy donors. It was with 60 Vbeta and 13 Jbeta primers that the PCR ran. Measured with immunoSEQ multiplex PCR; TCRdb has only the in-frame clones, and not every one. The sample has under 200,000 clones; 60% to 80% are singletons. Of note for this clone: The same CDR3 also results from other DNA sequences found in this sample.

The CDR3 extends over 14 amino acids. Germline trimming cut 5 bases from V and 3 bases from J; bases unmatched to any gene: 3. The V gene's germline CDR1 is KGHSH and CDR2 LQKENI. V is TRBV18 and J is TRBJ1-2, with 10 bases that match TRBD1. The sequencing sample was made of PBMCs. This TCR derives from a middle-aged man in good health and CMV-seronegative. CDR3 sequence: CASSSGTGDYGYTF. The CDR3 DNA sequence: TGTGCCAGCTCATCAGGGACAGGGGACTATGGCTACACCTTC.